What follows are 22 T cell receptor beta chains derived from one specimen sequenced in a study of CD8 T cells in Susac syndrome. Reverse transcription used about 0.45 to 1 ug RNA and random hexamers. TCRdb used MiXCR to reprocess the immunoSEQ multiplex PCR reads, holding one entry per CDR3 protein. This table holds under 90,000 distinct CDR3 sequences, 85% to 95% found once. Sequences were obtained from CD4+ T cells from PBMCs. The receptors here all came from a human donor with Susac syndrome.

V usage is TRBV2 and J usage is TRBJ2-7, with D possibly being TRBD1 or TRBD2 (5 bases each). Germline CDR1 reads SNHLY; CDR2 reads FYNNEI. The CDR3 extends over 17 amino acids. V lost 6 bases and J lost 0, with 21 bases in between. CDR3 DNA sequence: TGTGCCAGCAGAGGGACCACCCCGACCCTTTTCTCCTACGAGCAGTACTTC. Protein product: CASRGTTPTLFSYEQYF.

The chain employs TRBV4-2 and TRBJ1-4; the D is unclear. CDR1 is LGHNA and CDR2 is YNFKEQ in the germline V gene. V was trimmed by 4 bases and J by 1 base, leaving 4 bases between them. This CDR3 has 13 residues. The CDR3 sequence is CASSRVTNEKLFF. CDR3 nucleotide sequence: TGTGCCAGCAGCCGGGTAACTAATGAAAAACTGTTTTTT.

This chain joins TRBV5-1 and TRBJ1-1; no clear D. Germline CDR1 reads SGHRS; CDR2 reads YFSETQ. The V end was cut by 0 bases, the J end by 1 base, with 7 bases between. CDR3 length: 14 amino acids. The CDR3 DNA reads TGCGCCAGCAGCTTGGGCCCGGCGAACACTGAAGCTTTCTTT. Translation: CASSLGPANTEAFF.

This chain joins TRBV5-5 and TRBJ1-2; D unresolved. CDR1 SGHKS and CDR2 YYEKEE come from the germline V gene (reference sequence). The CDR3 consists of 16 residues. V dropped 0 bases and J dropped 7 bases, with 19 bases sitting between them. Here the CDR3 DNA reads TGTGCCAGCAGCTTGGGATCCCACAGATCCAATCGTGGCTACACCTTC. This encodes CASSLGSHRSNRGYTF.

The chain has TRBV28 and TRBJ2-1; 11 positions agree with TRBD2. Germline V lookup: CDR1 MDHEN, CDR2 SYDVKM. This CDR3 has 18 amino acids. Germline trimming cut 3 bases from V and 5 bases from J; bases unmatched to any gene: 12. The CDR3 loop reads CASSFAGLAGGKNNEQFF. The CDR3 DNA is TGTGCCAGCAGTTTTGCGGGGCTAGCGGGAGGCAAAAACAATGAGCAGTTCTTC. The entire variable domain, with the rest obtained from reference TRBV28 and TRBJ2-1, is as follows: DVKVTQSSRYLVKRTGEKVFLECVQDMDHENMFWYRQDPGLGLRLIYFSYDVKMKEKGDIPEGYSVSREKKERFSLILESASTNQTSMYLCASSFAGLAGGKNNEQFFGPGTRLTVL.

The chain links TRBV27 to TRBJ2-5, with D perhaps TRBD2 (5 bases). The CDR3 has 16 amino acids. V lost 3 bases and J lost 4, with 18 bases in between. The germline CDR1 and CDR2 sequences are MNHEY and SMNVEV (reference sequence). The CDR3 here is CASSFRPVIGRETQYF. For the CDR3, the DNA is TGTGCCAGCAGTTTCCGTCCAGTTATAGGGAGAGAGACCCAGTACTTC.

V gene TRBV5-1 combines with J gene TRBJ2-7; D is unclear. CDR3 length equals 13 residues. Trimming left V 4 bases short and J 5 bases short, with 13 bases between. CDR1 SGHRS and CDR2 YFSETQ come from the germline V gene. The CDR3 DNA reads TGCGCCAGCAGCCTGATTGGGAAGCACGAGCAGTACTTC. It yields the protein CASSLIGKHEQYF.

J is TRBJ2-3 and V is TRBV29-1, with D tentatively TRBD1 or TRBD2 (5 bases each). The CDR3 is 13 residues long. V was shortened by 7 bases and J by 2 bases, with 13 bases between the two germline ends. The germline CDR1 and CDR2 sequences are SQVTM and ANQGSEA. Written as DNA, the CDR3 is TGCAGCGGCAAGGGGAGAATCACAGATACGCAGTATTTT. As protein: CSGKGRITDTQYF.

The V call is TRBV9, the J call TRBJ1-5, with a possible D match to TRBD1 (6 bases). V gave up 0 bases and J gave up 4 bases, with 8 bases separating them. Germline CDR1 and CDR2: SGDLS and YYNGEE. The CDR3 contains 14 residues. DNA for the CDR3: TGTGCCAGCAGCGTAGGAGGGGGTAATCAGCCCCAGCATTTT. It specifies CASSVGGGNQPQHF. The full variable domain, its missing parts supplied by reference TRBV9 and TRBJ1-5, is DSGVTQTPKHLITATGQRVTLRCSPRSGDLSVYWYQQSLDQGLQFLIQYYNGEERAKGNILERFSAQQFPDLHSELNLSSLELGDSALYFCASSVGGGNQPQHFGDGTRLSIL.

This chain uses TRBV7-8 with TRBJ2-5, with TRBD2 matching 12 bases. Germline-derived CDR1 and CDR2 are SGHVS and FQNEAQ. With 4 bases clipped from V and 2 bases from J, the junction kept 17 bases outside the gene matches. CDR3 length: 20 residues. The CDR3 coding sequence is TGTGCCAGCAGCTCTAGACAGGGAAGAGGTCTAGCGGGAGGGCAAGAGACCCAGTACTTC. This translates into CASSSRQGRGLAGGQETQYF.

The chain links TRBV30 to TRBJ2-2; D not resolved. CDR1 is GTSNPN and CDR2 is SVGIG in the germline V gene (reference sequence). Trimming took 3 bases from V and 4 from J, leaving 12 bases between them. The CDR3 contains 14 residues. CDR3 residues: CAWRTQSPTGELFF. The CDR3 region has the DNA TGTGCCTGGAGGACCCAATCCCCCACCGGGGAGCTGTTTTTT.

The chain couples TRBV20-1 to TRBJ2-3, with TRBD2 matching over 8 bases. This CDR3 contains 16 residues. Germline values: CDR1 DFQATT, CDR2 SNEGSKA (reference sequence). The ends lost 5 bases at V and 1 base at J; junction bases unmatched: 11. The CDR3, as DNA: TGCAGTGCTGACCCGGGACTAGGGGCTGGCACAGATACGCAGTATTTT. It is translated as CSADPGLGAGTDTQYF.

This chain uses TRBV7-9 with TRBJ2-7, with D perhaps matching TRBD1 (6 bases). The V gene's germline CDR1 is SEHNR and CDR2 FQNEAQ (reference sequence). Trimming shortened V by 4 bases and J by 3 bases, and 16 bases separated the two germline ends. The CDR3 runs 15 residues. The chain's CDR3 is CASSYLTGTGYEQYF. DNA of the CDR3: TGTGCCAGCAGCTACCTAACAGGGACGGGCTACGAGCAGTACTTC.

The chain employs TRBV7-9 and TRBJ2-6; 7 bases match TRBD1. The CDR3 runs 17 residues. Germline-derived CDR1 and CDR2 are SEHNR and FQNEAQ (reference sequence). J was trimmed by 7 bases and V by 5 bases; bases with no gene match: 14. The DNA for the CDR3 is TGTGCCAGCAGCCTCAGGACAGGCGCTCCCGAAGCCAACGTCCTGACTTTC. Translation: CASSLRTGAPEANVLTF.

This chain uses TRBV6-6 with TRBJ1-5; tentative D call: TRBD1 (5 bases). From germline, CDR1 is MNHNY and CDR2 SVGAGI (reference sequence). The CDR3 is made up of 12 amino acids. Trimming cost V 7 bases and J 14 bases, with 18 bases left between them. This CDR3 is CASNSQKGTKHF. The CDR3 DNA reads TGTGCCAGCAATTCACAGAAGGGGACCAAGCATTTT.

This chain connects TRBV20-1 to TRBJ2-7; perhaps TRBD2 as D (5 bases). This CDR3 has 13 amino acids. Trimming removed 6 bases from V and 0 bases from J, with 12 bases in between. Germline values: CDR1 DFQATT, CDR2 SNEGSKA (reference sequence). The CDR3 region has the DNA TGCAGTGCCCCGGGGATGGACTCCTACGAGCAGTACTTC. Residues: CSAPGMDSYEQYF.

The chain recombines TRBV12-3 or TRBV12-4 with TRBJ1-4; D is uncertain. The V end lost 6 bases, the J end lost 2 bases, and 7 bases lay between the germline ends. The CDR3 totals 13 residues. CDR3 loop: CASSRKTNEKLFF. CDR3 sequence (DNA): TGTGCCAGCAGCCGCAAGACTAATGAAAAACTGTTTTTT.

This chain joins TRBV11-2 and TRBJ2-5; 12 bases line up with TRBD2. Germline-derived CDR1 and CDR2 are SGHAT and FQNNGV. The CDR3 consists of 17 residues. V gave up 6 bases and J gave up 5 bases; unmatched junction bases: 13. CDR3 amino acids: CASRFTSGGPYRETQYF. In DNA, the CDR3 is TGTGCCAGCAGGTTTACTAGCGGGGGGCCTTATAGGGAGACCCAGTACTTC.

V is TRBV6-1 and J is TRBJ1-1, with D hard to call. Per germline, CDR1 MNHNS and CDR2 SASEGT. V lost 0 bases to trimming and J lost 9 bases, with 11 bases between them. CDR3 length: 13 residues. CDR3 sequence (DNA): TGTGCCAGCAGTGAAGCGATCACCCAACAAGCTTTCTTT. It encodes CASSEAITQQAFF.

The rearrangement joins TRBV5-1 to TRBJ2-1, with TRBD2 matching 10 bases. The germline gives CDR1 SGHRS, CDR2 YFSETQ. V lost 3 bases to trimming and J lost 2 bases; unmatched junction nucleotides: 8. The CDR3 contains 17 residues. CDR3 sequence (DNA): TGCGCCAGCAGCTGGGGGGGACTAGCGAAGGCCTACAATGAGCAGTTCTTC. As protein: CASSWGGLAKAYNEQFF. Full variable domain (remainder filled in from reference TRBV5-1 and TRBJ2-1): KAGVTQTPRYLIKTRGQQVTLSCSPISGHRSVSWYQQTPGQGLQFLFEYFSETQRNKGNFPGRFSGRQFSNSRSEMNVSTLELGDSALYLCASSWGGLAKAYNEQFFGPGTRLTVL.

The V and J genes are TRBV7-2 and TRBJ1-2; D remains unclear. In germline, CDR1 is SGHTA, CDR2 FQGNSA. This CDR3 has 14 residues. The V end lost 3 bases, the J end lost 4 bases, and 12 bases lay between the germline ends. CDR3 amino acids: CASSFSSGSYGYTF. In nucleotides, the CDR3 is TGTGCCAGCAGCTTTTCTTCGGGAAGCTATGGCTACACCTTC.

This sequence joins TRBV7-9 and TRBJ2-7, with D tentatively TRBD1 (5 bases). Trimming took 0 bases from V and 5 from J, leaving 11 bases between them. Per the germline V gene, CDR1 is SEHNR and CDR2 is FQNEAQ (reference sequence). The CDR3 is made up of 14 amino acids. The CDR3 loop reads CASSLAGAIHEQYF. In DNA, the CDR3 is TGTGCCAGCAGCTTAGCAGGGGCCATCCACGAGCAGTACTTC.